These 4 T cell receptor beta chains share one sample of origin, sequenced in a study of T cell repertoires in cytomegalovirus infection. What these receptors recognize is not known. TCRdb re-derived calls from the reads in MiXCR, one entry per CDR3 protein. The sample shows about 570,000 distinct CDR3 sequences, roughly 42% of them seen only once. This sample comprised cultured PBMCs, obtained from culture after CMV antigen stimulation. Receptors originate from a human donor in good health (CMV status not recorded). Some clones in this sample may be carry-over from other donors' samples.

There are a few counts of this clonotype. The chain joins TRBV2 to TRBJ2-1; 10 bases are shared with TRBD2. Trimming cost V 6 bases and J 8 bases; bases outside gene matches: 13. The germline CDR1 and CDR2 sequences are SNHLY and FYNNEI. The CDR3 has 16 amino acids. CDR3 bases: TGTGCCAGCAGCCTTAACCTAGCGGGGGCCGCGGATGAGCAGTTCTTC. It codes for CASSLNLAGAADEQFF.

V is TRBV12-3 or TRBV12-4 and J is TRBJ1-1, with D maybe TRBD1 (5 bases). The CDR3 covers 13 residues. V was cut by 3 bases and J by 1 base, with 6 bases left in between. CDR3 region: CASSFGANTEAFF. Here the CDR3 DNA reads TGTGCCAGCAGTTTTGGGGCGAACACTGAAGCTTTCTTT.

A few counts support this clonotype. This chain connects TRBV2 to TRBJ2-5; TRBD2 aligns across 9 bases. Germline lookup yields CDR1 SNHLY and CDR2 FYNNEI. The J segment lost 9 bases and the V segment lost 4 bases, leaving 9 bases of the junction unmatched. The CDR3 extends over 14 amino acids. The CDR3 here is CASSGTSEPRAQYF. Here the CDR3 DNA reads TGTGCCAGCAGTGGGACTAGCGAACCGAGGGCCCAGTACTTC.

The chain employs TRBV27 and TRBJ1-6; D is undetermined. Germline V gene sequence: CDR1 MNHEY, CDR2 SMNVEV (reference sequence). The CDR3 is 16 amino acids. With 6 bases removed from V and 0 bases from J, the gap between germline ends came to 12 bases. CDR3 nucleotide sequence: TGTGCCAGCAGCCTACGACGGAGCTCCTATAATTCACCCCTCCACTTT. Translated, it gives CASSLRRSSYNSPLHF.